Below are 18 T cell receptor beta chains sequenced from a single sample in a study of beta chain features in type 1 diabetes. Sequenced material consisted of expressed TCRB transcripts (all of the isolated RNA was reverse transcribed). Repertoires were generated with immunoSEQ multiplex PCR, while TCRdb's copy carries only in-frame clones and drops some. The table includes around 280,000 clones, approximately 15% detected once. Which antigens these TCRs recognize remains unknown. Study results and caveats: Type 1 diabetes patients had TCRB CDR3s that were shorter (moderately but significantly so) in all four CD4+ subsets.

The sequenced material came from naive CD4+ T cells from blood. Receptors originate from a young man with type 1 diabetes.

This clone was observed a few times. The chain links TRBV30 to TRBJ2-2; 9 positions agree with TRBD2. The CDR3 runs 16 residues. Germline values: CDR1 GTSNPN, CDR2 SVGIG (reference sequence). Unmatched junction bases numbered 12, after V lost 8 bases and J lost 2 bases. The CDR3: CAIPAGGLTNTGELFF. Written as DNA, the CDR3 is TGTGCCATACCAGCGGGGGGCCTCACTAACACCGGGGAGCTGTTTTTT.

The rearrangement joins TRBV6-5 to TRBJ1-2; D call uncertain. CDR1 and CDR2 (germline): MNHEY, SVGAGI. V was pared by 6 bases and J by 2 bases, with 10 bases between. The CDR3 runs 13 residues. The CDR3 DNA reads as TGTGCCAGCAGCGGTAACTGGAACTATGGCTACACCTTC. Translated: CASSGNWNYGYTF.

The sample holds a few counts of this clone. The chain employs TRBV18 and TRBJ1-2, with D possibly being TRBD1 (6 bases). V dropped 3 bases and J dropped 5 bases, with 16 bases sitting between them. The CDR3 is 15 residues long. Germline CDR1 is KGHSH and CDR2 is LQKENI. The CDR3 bases are TGTGCCAGCTCACCGACTGCGGACAGTGATTATGGCTACACCTTC. Protein sequence: CASSPTADSDYGYTF.

This clone has more than one count but fewer than ten. The chain is built from TRBV6-5 and TRBJ2-7; TRBD2 might be the D (6 bases). The CDR3 consists of 14 residues. Trimming took off 8 bases at V and 3 bases at J, with 17 bases between the two ends. Germline values: CDR1 MNHEY, CDR2 SVGAGI. The CDR3 loop is CASCIRQGGYEQYF. CDR3 sequence (DNA): TGTGCCAGCTGTATTCGGCAGGGAGGCTACGAGCAGTACTTC.

This clone was detected a few times. Here the CDR3 DNA reads TGCGCCAGCAGCTTGACAGGGGCAGTGGAGACCCAGTACTTC. It translates to CASSLTGAVETQYF. V usage is TRBV5-1 and J usage is TRBJ2-5; 7 nucleotides agree with TRBD1. The CDR3 covers 14 residues. The germline V gene encodes CDR1 SGHRS and CDR2 YFSETQ. V lost 1 base and J lost 5; bases outside the gene matches: 5.

This clone was seen a handful of times. Other DNA sequences within the sample encode an identical CDR3. The chain carries TRBV5-1 and TRBJ2-2; D perhaps matches TRBD1 (6 bases). Deletions cut 0 bases from V and 0 bases from J, with 6 bases between. Germline CDR1 reads SGHRS; CDR2 reads YFSETQ. The CDR3 length is 15 residues. CDR3 sequence (DNA): TGCGCCAGCAGCTTGGGGACAGCGAACACCGGGGAGCTGTTTTTT. It specifies CASSLGTANTGELFF.

This clone was found a few times. The chain couples TRBV5-1 to TRBJ2-1; 11 bases align to TRBD2. V dropped 4 bases and J dropped 4; count of bases not matched to a gene: 4. The CDR3 consists of 15 residues. The germline V gene encodes CDR1 SGHRS and CDR2 YFSETQ. DNA of the CDR3: TGCGCCAGCAGCACGGGACTAGCGGAGTACAATGAGCAGTTCTTC. Protein sequence: CASSTGLAEYNEQFF.

V usage is TRBV5-1 and J usage is TRBJ2-7, with 8 nucleotides matching TRBD1. With V trimmed by 3 bases and J by 1 base, 3 bases remained unmatched. CDR3 size: 14 residues. Germline V gene lookup returns CDR1 SGHRS and CDR2 YFSETQ. DNA for the CDR3: TGCGCCAGCAGCTCGACAGGGGCATCCTACGAGCAGTACTTC. It encodes CASSSTGASYEQYF.

The J gene is TRBJ1-2, the V gene TRBV2; no clear D. Trimming stripped 10 bases from V and 7 bases from J, with 13 bases between. CDR3 length equals 11 residues. Germline V gives CDR1 SNHLY, CDR2 FYNNEI. The CDR3 protein is CATSMGVGYTF. CDR3 in DNA: TGTGCCACCTCGATGGGAGTTGGCTACACCTTC. The full variable domain, in which reference TRBV2 and TRBJ1-2 provide the parts outside the CDR3, is EPEVTQTPSHQVTQMGQEVILRCVPISNHLYFYWYRQILGQKVEFLVSFYNNEISEKSEIFDDQFSVERPDGSNFTLKIRSTKLEDSAMYFCATSMGVGYTFGSGTRLTVV.

The J gene is TRBJ1-4, the V gene TRBV4-3; TRBD1 matches 10 bases. The CDR3 extends over 14 amino acids. Trimming at V came to 4 bases and at J to 7 bases, leaving 3 bases not matched to a gene. The germline V gene encodes CDR1 LGHNA and CDR2 YSLEER. CDR3 region: CASSRQGAGEKLFF. The DNA for the CDR3 is TGCGCCAGCAGCCGACAGGGGGCGGGTGAAAAACTGTTTTTT.

This chain links TRBV30 with TRBJ2-1, with 11 bases fitting TRBD2. V shed 3 bases and J 8 bases; nucleotides not matched to a gene: 15. Germline CDR1 GTSNPN, CDR2 SVGIG (reference sequence). There are 17 residues in the CDR3. The CDR3 is CAWRGSGRAKFFDEQFF. CDR3 coding DNA: TGTGCCTGGAGGGGTAGCGGGAGGGCAAAATTTTTCGATGAGCAGTTCTTC.

Only one count was recorded for this clone. J is TRBJ2-5 and V is TRBV7-2, with TRBD2 matching over 9 bases. The CDR3 is made up of 18 amino acids. CDR1 and CDR2 (germline): SGHTA, FQGNSA. The ends lost 4 bases at V and 4 bases at J; junction bases unmatched: 16. Written as DNA, the CDR3 is TGTGCCAGCAGCTCCTCCCCGAAGATAGCGGGGGTGGGAGAGACCCAGTACTTC. Its protein is CASSSSPKIAGVGETQYF.

The gene calls are TRBV19 and TRBJ2-1; 7 nucleotides match TRBD2. The V gene's germline CDR1 is LNHDA and CDR2 SQIVND (reference sequence). V shed 9 bases and J 0 bases; nucleotides not matched to a gene: 8. The length of the CDR3 is 15 residues. Here the CDR3 DNA reads TGTGCCAGCCGCGGACTAGACGGCTCCTACAATGAGCAGTTCTTC. This codes for CASRGLDGSYNEQFF.

This clone has more than one count but fewer than ten. Within the sample, other DNA sequences also encode this same CDR3. This chain links TRBV29-1 with TRBJ2-1, with 9 bases identical to TRBD2. The CDR3 sequence is 17 residues long. Germline V gene data show CDR1 as SQVTM and CDR2 as ANQGSEA. The trim removed 6 bases at V and 4 bases at J, leaving 16 bases unmatched. CDR3 region: CSVARVAGGQVYNEQFF. The CDR3 DNA is TGCAGCGTGGCCAGGGTGGCGGGAGGGCAGGTGTACAATGAGCAGTTCTTC.

This clone was detected a few times. The gene calls are TRBV19 and TRBJ2-1; TRBD2 is a possible D gene (5 bases). CDR1 is LNHDA and CDR2 is SQIVND in the germline V gene (reference sequence). Trimming pared 8 bases from V and 2 bases from J, leaving 25 bases between. The CDR3 sequence is 18 residues long. CDR3 loop: CASSHSTSWTGTYNEQFF. The CDR3 DNA sequence: TGTGCCAGTTCCCACTCTACTTCCTGGACGGGGACCTACAATGAGCAGTTCTTC.

This clone was counted between two and nine times. The genes are TRBV28 and TRBJ2-7; 11 nucleotides agree with TRBD2. The J segment lost 3 bases and the V segment lost 2 bases, leaving 3 bases of the junction unmatched. Germline CDR1 reads MDHEN; CDR2 reads SYDVKM. The CDR3 length is 15 residues. The CDR3 sequence is CASSLVGLADYEQYF. CDR3 DNA sequence: TGTGCCAGCAGTTTAGTGGGACTAGCGGACTACGAGCAGTACTTC.

This clone occurred a few times. The CDR3 nucleotides are TGTGCCAGCAGTTACTCCCTATGGCAGGCTGGAGGCTACACCTTC. Protein: CASSYSLWQAGGYTF. This chain uses TRBV6-5 with TRBJ1-2; unclear D gene. V shed 0 bases and J shed 8 bases, with 16 bases lying between them. The CDR3 is 15 residues long. Germline lookup yields CDR1 MNHEY and CDR2 SVGAGI.

The rearrangement joins TRBV28 to TRBJ2-7, with D perhaps matching TRBD1 (5 bases). The CDR3 is 13 residues long. Trimming pared 10 bases from V and 3 bases from J, leaving 16 bases between. CDR1 and CDR2 from the germline V gene are MDHEN and SYDVKM. The CDR3 here is CATLGQPLYEQYF. CDR3 nucleotides: TGTGCCACCTTGGGGCAACCCCTCTACGAGCAGTACTTC. The full variable domain, with the rest looked up from reference TRBV28 and TRBJ2-7, is DVKVTQSSRYLVKRTGEKVFLECVQDMDHENMFWYRQDPGLGLRLIYFSYDVKMKEKGDIPEGYSVSREKKERFSLILESASTNQTSMYLCATLGQPLYEQYFGPGTRLTVT.